This TCR beta chain was obtained from a study of blood T cell repertoires in COVID-19. Looking at the study overall: The analysed material was cDNA or gDNA that came from T cells, B-cell-depleted T cells, or PBMCs.

Per the study methods: The assay estimated nucleated cells by amplifying reference gene primers. Sequencing used immunoSEQ multiplex PCR; TCRdb keeps in-frame clones, though not all of them. V and J calls and clone size are given by that table; D and trimming were obtained from the DNA. The sample holds approximately 230,000 clones; 86% are singletons and the top ten take about 2%. This sequence was found in a man under 40 who had recovered from COVID-19. Sequencing was done on a sample of peripheral blood.

In nucleotides, the CDR3 is TGTGCCAGCATCATCCGGGACAGGTCCTACGAGCAGTACTTC. This sequence encodes CASIIRDRSYEQYF. The chain couples TRBV6-5 to TRBJ2-7; 8 bases align to TRBD1. The ends lost 7 bases at V and 1 base at J; junction bases unmatched: 6. Germline CDR1 is MNHEY and CDR2 is SVGAGI. CDR3 size: 14 residues.